This T cell receptor (beta chain) was captured by sequencing in a study of blood T cell repertoires in COVID-19. There are 15 residues in the CDR3. V lost 3 bases and J 2 bases, leaving 11 bases between the germline ends. Per germline, CDR1 LNHDA and CDR2 SQIVND (reference sequence). Libraries were prepared by immunoSEQ multiplex PCR; TCRdb keeps only in-frame clonotypes and omits some of them. Of about 210,000 clones in the sample, over 75% were seen once. Material for sequencing was PBMCs or T cells enriched from blood (not recorded which). This sequence joins TRBV19 and TRBJ1-5, with a weak D call TRBD1 (5 bases). The TCR was taken from a man younger than 40 with acute COVID-19. CDR3 residues: CASSILGGGNQPQHF. DNA for the CDR3: TGTGCCAGTAGTATCCTCGGGGGGGGCAATCAGCCCCAGCATTTT.